This TCR beta chain was captured by sequencing in a study of blood T cell repertoires in COVID-19. Study background: Acute and convalescent COVID-19 specimens originated in the United States, Italy and Spain. T cells, B-cell-depleted T cells, or PBMCs provided the cDNA or gDNA that served as material.

V shed 1 base and J shed 2 bases, with 4 bases lying between them. Germline V gives CDR1 SGHRS, CDR2 YFSETQ. This CDR3 contains 12 residues. The data were produced by immunoSEQ multiplex PCR, yet TCRdb's version contains in-frame clones alone and is incomplete. The sample includes around 62,000 clones, approximately 93% of them seen just once. This clonotype was obtained from a man between 65 and 85 years old with active COVID-19. V and J are TRBV5-1 and TRBJ2-7; unclear D gene. The sequenced sample was peripheral blood. The CDR3 DNA is TGCGCCAGCAGCTTGCTTGCCTACGAGCAGTACTTC. It specifies CASSLLAYEQYF.